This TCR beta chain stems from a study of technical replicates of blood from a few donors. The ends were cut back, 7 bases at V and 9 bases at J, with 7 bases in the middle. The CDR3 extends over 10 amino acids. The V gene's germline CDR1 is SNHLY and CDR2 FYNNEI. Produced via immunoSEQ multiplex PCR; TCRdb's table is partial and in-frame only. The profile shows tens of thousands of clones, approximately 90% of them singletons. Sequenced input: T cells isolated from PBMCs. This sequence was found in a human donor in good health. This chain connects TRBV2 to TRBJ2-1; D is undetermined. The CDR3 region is CASIKSEQFF. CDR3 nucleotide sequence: TGTGCCAGCATAAAGAGTGAGCAGTTCTTC.